These T cell receptor beta chains were read from a single sample in a study of OX40 agonist ivuxolimab in advanced cancers. Profiled with immunoSEQ multiplex PCR; TCRdb holds only in-frame clones, not every one. The sample has tens of thousands of clones, 82% seen once. The input for sequencing was CD4+ or CD8+ T cells sorted from blood, taken in a trial of the OX40 agonist ivuxolimab. All receptors derive from an adult with an advanced solid tumor such as melanoma, head and neck, liver or kidney cancer. Both conserved end residues are part of each CDR3. Each record gives: clone size, CDR3 length, D gene, V gene, J gene, CDR3 DNA, CDR3 protein. D genes are given only for firm matches. Size tells how often a clone was seen (once, few, many) or the class of an expanded clone, and some rows leave it out.

>-|15|-|TRBV7-2|TRBJ1-5
TGTGCCAGCAGCTTAGAGGAAGGTCCGAATCAGCCCCAGCATTTT
CASSLEEGPNQPQHF
>-|19|TRBD2|TRBV7-9|TRBJ2-1
TGTGCCAGCAGCTTCCCCACTAGCGGGGGGCGAAGCTCCTACAATGAGCAGTTCTTC
CASSFPTSGGRSSYNEQFF
>-|15|TRBD2|TRBV6-6|TRBJ2-1
TGTGCCAGCAGTTACCGGGCTAGCGGGGAGGGTGAGCAGTTCTTC
CASSYRASGEGEQFF
>-|14|-|TRBV30|TRBJ1-1
TGTGCCTGGAGCTCGGGACCGGGATCTTTTGGAGCTTTCTTT
CAWSSGPGSFGAFF
>-|15|TRBD2|TRBV9|TRBJ2-1
TGTGCCAGCAGCGTCGGGACTAGCGGGGGAAATGAGCAGTTCTTC
CASSVGTSGGNEQFF
>-|11|-|TRBV30|TRBJ1-1
TGTGCCTGGTTCAGCGGTACTGAAGCTTTCTTT
CAWFSGTEAFF
>-|14|TRBD1|TRBV18|TRBJ1-2
TGTGCCAGCTCACCAGCCGGGACAGGGCCCGGCTACACCTTC
CASSPAGTGPGYTF
>-|12|-|TRBV5-8|TRBJ1-5
TGTGCCAGCAGTCCCTCAAGACAGCCCCAGCATTTT
CASSPSRQPQHF
>-|16|-|TRBV14|TRBJ1-4
TGTGCCAGCAGCCAAGATCGATCAGGGGCTAATGAAAAACTGTTTTTT
CASSQDRSGANEKLFF
>-|12|-|TRBV7-9|TRBJ2-7
TGTGCCAGCAGCAAACAGGTTTACGAGCAGTACTTC
CASSKQVYEQYF
>-|12|-|TRBV21-1|TRBJ1-2
TGTGCCAGCAGCAAACCAGGGGGTGGCTACACCTTC
CASSKPGGGYTF
>-|17|TRBD2|TRBV28|TRBJ2-3
TGTGCCAGCGGCACAGCTAGCGGGGGTCACCTCACAGATACGCAGTATTTT
CASGTASGGHLTDTQYF
>few|14|-|TRBV6-5|TRBJ1-3
TGTGCCAGCAGTTACTCGGCAAGGAGTAACACCATATATTTT
CASSYSARSNTIYF
>-|15|TRBD1|TRBV6-5|TRBJ1-6
TGTGCCAGCAGTGCAACCCGGGACAGGGAATCACCCCTCCACTTT
CASSATRDRESPLHF
>-|15|-|TRBV4-1|TRBJ1-1
TGCGCCAGCAGCCAACACGAGATCCCGAACACTGAAGCTTTCTTT
CASSQHEIPNTEAFF
>few|15|-|TRBV30|TRBJ1-2
TGTGCCTGGGTACGACCCCGACAGGCAAAGTATGGCTACACCTTC
CAWVRPRQAKYGYTF
>-|13|-|TRBV27|TRBJ2-7
TGTGCCAGCAGTTTTAGGGATGGGCGCGAGCAGTACTTC
CASSFRDGREQYF
>-|14|-|TRBV5-4|TRBJ2-7
TGTGCCAGCAGCTTCGAGGGAGGCCTTTTCGAACAGTACTTC
CASSFEGGLFEQYF
>-|14|-|TRBV14|TRBJ2-5
TGTGCCAGCAGCCTCGCAGGGGCTGGAGAGACCCAGTACTTC
CASSLAGAGETQYF
>-|16|-|TRBV5-5|TRBJ1-5
TGTGCCAGCAGCTTCTCACTGGATGTATACTTGCAGCCCCAGCATTTT
CASSFSLDVYLQPQHF
>-|16|-|TRBV7-3|TRBJ1-3
TGTGCCAGCAGCCCCGGGACACCCAAGGGGGGAAACACCATATATTTT
CASSPGTPKGGNTIYF
>-|14|TRBD1|TRBV6-4|TRBJ1-5
TGTGCCAGCATCCGACAGGGGGCACATCAGCCCCAGCATTTT
CASIRQGAHQPQHF
>-|15|-|TRBV19|TRBJ2-2
TGTGCCAGTAGTACCGACAGGAGCGGCACCGGGGAGCTGTTTTTT
CASSTDRSGTGELFF
>-|17|TRBD2|TRBV11-2|TRBJ2-7
TGTGCCAGCAGCTATTGGACTAGCGGGGGTCTACCCTACGAGCAGTACTTC
CASSYWTSGGLPYEQYF